This T cell receptor (beta chain) is drawn from a study of T cells in Graves' hyperthyroidism and ophthalmopathy. Hyperthyroidism had been newly diagnosed in patients aged 18 to 65, and its duration was under 2 months. Clinical symptoms, serum thyroxine and TRAb, thyroid ultrasound and orbital computed tomography together formed the diagnostic basis. Preceding any ophthalmopathy symptoms, the blood sample dates from first hyperthyroidism diagnosis. Study observations and caveats: Ophthalmopathy was identified by the model a median roughly six months ahead of onset.

The CDR3 has 15 residues. V lost 2 bases, J lost 5 bases, and 16 bases lay in between. Germline loops: CDR1 MNHEY, CDR2 SVGAGI. The sample holds a few counts of this clonotype. Its antigen remains unknown. It was RNA transcripts that yielded the amplified TCR beta CDR3 regions. The TCR CDR3 first-round RT-PCR relied on the HTBI primer set. MiXCR was run by TCRdb on the multiplex PCR reads, yielding one entry per CDR3 protein. The sample records 300,000 to 450,000 distinct CDR3 sequences, 15% to 20% being singletons. The receptor comes from a woman between 25 and 40 years old with Graves' hyperthyroidism that later progressed to Graves' ophthalmopathy. The source material was blood. This rearrangement joins TRBV6-5 to TRBJ2-7, with a weak D call TRBD2 (7 bases). The CDR3: CASSYGGGAGNEQYF. The CDR3 nucleotides are TGTGCCAGCAGTTACGGGGGGGGCGCCGGCAACGAGCAGTACTTC.